The rows below give T cell receptor beta chains drawn from one sample of a study of regulatory T cells in long-lasting Graves disease. TCRdb fed the multiplex PCR reads into MiXCR, producing one record per CDR3 protein. The table shows about 450,000 distinct CDR3 sequences, with around 15% occurring only once. This sample was shared with a second study, whose subject was T cells in Graves' hyperthyroidism and ophthalmopathy.

Source: peripheral blood mononuclear cells (PBMCs), taken at new diagnosis, from a patient treated with antithyroid drugs. These receptors were obtained from a woman in her 50s with Graves disease. Each CDR3 is given with its conserved first and last residue. D genes are given only for firm matches. The listing skips clone size in some rows; elsewhere it reads once, few, many or a size class.

many	-	TRBJ2-7	TRBV12-3/TRBV12-4	CASSFQIGSYEQYF	TGTGCCAGCAGTTTTCAGATCGGCTCCTACGAGCAGTACTTC
-	-	TRBJ2-2	TRBV3-1	CAGELGHTGELFF	TGTGCCGGCGAGTTAGGGCACACCGGGGAGCTGTTTTTT
many	TRBD2	TRBJ2-3	TRBV28	CASSTPRTSGSSDTQYF	TGTGCCAGCAGTACCCCCAGGACTAGCGGGAGCTCAGATACGCAGTATTTT
-	-	TRBJ2-3	TRBV14	CASSQWAGNRDTQYF	TGTGCCAGCAGCCAATGGGCAGGTAACAGAGATACGCAGTATTTT
many	TRBD1	TRBJ2-7	TRBV6-5	CASSYDRDSYEQYF	TGTGCCAGCAGTTACGACAGGGACTCCTACGAGCAGTACTTC
-	TRBD2	TRBJ2-1	TRBV7-9	CASSLASGSPYNEQFF	TGTGCCAGCAGCTTAGCCAGCGGGAGCCCCTACAATGAGCAGTTCTTC
-	TRBD1	TRBJ2-3	TRBV5-1	CASSSGQGPATDTQYF	TGTGCCAGCAGCTCGGGACAGGGGCCGGCAACAGATACGCAGTATTTT
many	TRBD2	TRBJ2-5	TRBV6-2/TRBV6-3	CASSEKAGGQETQYF	TGTGCCAGCAGTGAAAAAGCGGGAGGGCAAGAGACCCAGTACTTC
many	-	TRBJ2-1	TRBV6-1	CASNRVRDEQFF	TGTGCCAGCAATAGGGTGCGCGATGAGCAGTTCTTC
-	TRBD2	TRBJ2-3	TRBV5-1	CASSLVRAGHSTDTQYF	TGCGCCAGCAGCTTGGTTCGAGCGGGGCATAGCACAGATACGCAGTATTTT